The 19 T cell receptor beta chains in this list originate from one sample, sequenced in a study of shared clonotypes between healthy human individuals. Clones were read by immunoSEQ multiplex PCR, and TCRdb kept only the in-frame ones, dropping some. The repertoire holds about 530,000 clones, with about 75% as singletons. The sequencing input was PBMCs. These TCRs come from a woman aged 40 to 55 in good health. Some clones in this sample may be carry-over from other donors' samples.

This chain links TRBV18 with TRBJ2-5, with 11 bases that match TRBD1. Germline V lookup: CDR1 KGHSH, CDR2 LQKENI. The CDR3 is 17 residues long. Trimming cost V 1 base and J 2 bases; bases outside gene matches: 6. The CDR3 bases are TGTGCCAGCTCACCACTCCCGGGACAGGGGGGACAAGAGACCCAGTACTTC. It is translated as CASSPLPGQGGQETQYF.

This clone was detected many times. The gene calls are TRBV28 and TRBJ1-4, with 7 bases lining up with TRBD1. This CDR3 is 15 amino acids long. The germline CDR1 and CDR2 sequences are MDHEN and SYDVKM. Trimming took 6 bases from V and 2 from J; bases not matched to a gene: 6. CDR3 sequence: CASSQPGQTNEKLFF. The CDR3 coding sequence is TGTGCCAGCAGCCAACCGGGACAGACTAATGAAAAACTGTTTTTT.

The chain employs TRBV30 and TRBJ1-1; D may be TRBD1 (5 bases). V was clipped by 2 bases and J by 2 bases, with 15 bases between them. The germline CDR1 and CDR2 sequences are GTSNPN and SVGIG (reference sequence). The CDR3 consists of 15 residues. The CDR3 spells CAWSWGRGGNTEAFF. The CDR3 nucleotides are TGTGCCTGGAGTTGGGGCCGCGGTGGAAACACTGAAGCTTTCTTT.

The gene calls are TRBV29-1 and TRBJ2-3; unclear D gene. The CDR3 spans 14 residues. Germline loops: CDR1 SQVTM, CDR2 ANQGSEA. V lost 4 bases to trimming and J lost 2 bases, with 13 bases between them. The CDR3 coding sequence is TGCAGCGTTGTTGCTCCACTTAACACAGATACGCAGTATTTT. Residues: CSVVAPLNTDTQYF.

CDR3 nucleotide sequence: TGTGCCAGCAGTTTATCGTCCCTGGGCAGGGGGCTCTCCTACGAGCAGTACTTC. Protein: CASSLSSLGRGLSYEQYF. The chain employs TRBV27 and TRBJ2-7, with 8 bases fitting TRBD1. Germline V gene lookup returns CDR1 MNHEY and CDR2 SMNVEV (reference sequence). The CDR3 is 18 residues long. V was pared by 0 bases and J by 0 bases, with 10 bases of the junction left unmatched.

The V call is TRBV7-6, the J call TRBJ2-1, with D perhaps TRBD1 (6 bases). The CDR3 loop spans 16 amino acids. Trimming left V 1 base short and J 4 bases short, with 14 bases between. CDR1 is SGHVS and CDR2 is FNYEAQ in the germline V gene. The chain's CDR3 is CASSLGPQGPYNEQFF. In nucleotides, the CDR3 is TGTGCCAGCAGCTTAGGCCCCCAGGGGCCTTACAATGAGCAGTTCTTC.

The CDR3 loop reads CAWSGDRGPYEQYF. CDR3 nucleotides: TGTGCCTGGAGTGGGGACAGGGGGCCCTACGAGCAGTACTTC. The rearrangement links TRBV30 to TRBJ2-7; 12 bases are a match to TRBD1. V lost 1 base and J lost 2; bases outside the gene matches: 0. Germline V CDR1 and CDR2: GTSNPN, SVGIG (reference sequence). CDR3 length: 14 amino acids. Combining the CDR3 with reference TRBV30 and TRBJ2-7 gives the whole variable domain SQTIHQWPATLVQPVGSPLSLECTVEGTSNPNLYWYRQAAGRGLQLLFYSVGIGQISSEVPQNLSASRPQDRQFILSSKKLLLSDSGFYLCAWSGDRGPYEQYFGPGTRLTVT.

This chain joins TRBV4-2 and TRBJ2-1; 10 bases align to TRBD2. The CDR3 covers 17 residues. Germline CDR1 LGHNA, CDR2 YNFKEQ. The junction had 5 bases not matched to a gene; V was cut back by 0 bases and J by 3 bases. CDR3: CASSQEPSGSLYNEQFF. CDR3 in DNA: TGTGCCAGCAGCCAAGAGCCTAGCGGGAGTCTCTACAATGAGCAGTTCTTC.

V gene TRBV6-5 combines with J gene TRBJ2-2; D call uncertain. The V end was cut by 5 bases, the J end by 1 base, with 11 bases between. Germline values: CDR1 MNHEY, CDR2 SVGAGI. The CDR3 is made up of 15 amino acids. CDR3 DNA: TGTGCCAGCAGTAGAGAAACAATGAACACCGGGGAGCTGTTTTTT. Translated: CASSRETMNTGELFF.

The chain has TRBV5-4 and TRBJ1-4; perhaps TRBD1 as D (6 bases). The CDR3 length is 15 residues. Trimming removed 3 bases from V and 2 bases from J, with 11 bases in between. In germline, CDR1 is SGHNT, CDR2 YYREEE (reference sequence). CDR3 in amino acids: CASSSYDRTNEKLFF. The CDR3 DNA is TGTGCCAGCAGCTCGTATGACAGGACTAATGAAAAACTGTTTTTT.

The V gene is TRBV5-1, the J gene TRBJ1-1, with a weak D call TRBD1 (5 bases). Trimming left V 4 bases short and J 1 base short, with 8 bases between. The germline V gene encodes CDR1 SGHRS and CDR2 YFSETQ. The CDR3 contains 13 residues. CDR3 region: CASSLTGNTEAFF. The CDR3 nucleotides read TGCGCCAGCAGCCTTACAGGGAACACTGAAGCTTTCTTT.

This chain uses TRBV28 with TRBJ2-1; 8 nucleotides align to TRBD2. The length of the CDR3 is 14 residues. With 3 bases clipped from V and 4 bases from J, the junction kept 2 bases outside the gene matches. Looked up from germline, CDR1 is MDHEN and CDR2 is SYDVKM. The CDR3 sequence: CASSFGTSYNEQFF. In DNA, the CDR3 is TGTGCCAGCAGTTTTGGGACTAGTTACAATGAGCAGTTCTTC.

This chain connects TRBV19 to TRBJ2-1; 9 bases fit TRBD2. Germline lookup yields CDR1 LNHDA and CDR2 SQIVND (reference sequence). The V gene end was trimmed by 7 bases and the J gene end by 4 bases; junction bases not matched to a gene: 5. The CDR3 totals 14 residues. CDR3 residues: CASTTSGGYNEQFF. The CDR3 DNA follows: TGTGCCAGTACCACGAGCGGGGGGTACAATGAGCAGTTCTTC. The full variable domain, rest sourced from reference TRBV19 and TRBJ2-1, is DGGITQSPKYLFRKEGQNVTLSCEQNLNHDAMYWYRQDPGQGLRLIYYSQIVNDFQKGDIAEGYSVSREKKESFPLTVTSAQKNPTAFYLCASTTSGGYNEQFFGPGTRLTVL.

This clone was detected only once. The CDR3: CASRRTGNQPQHF. Here the CDR3 DNA reads TGTGCCAGCAGGAGGACAGGGAATCAGCCCCAGCATTTT. The chain employs TRBV6-1 and TRBJ1-5, with 8 bases fitting TRBD1. CDR3 size: 13 residues. The junction had 2 bases not matched to a gene; V was cut back by 6 bases and J by 4 bases. Per the germline V gene, CDR1 is MNHNS and CDR2 is SASEGT.

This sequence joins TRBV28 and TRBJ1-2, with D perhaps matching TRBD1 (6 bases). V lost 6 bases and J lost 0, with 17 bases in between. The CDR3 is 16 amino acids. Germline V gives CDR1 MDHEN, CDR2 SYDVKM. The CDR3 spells CASRQTGGRSNYGYTF. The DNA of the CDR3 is TGTGCCAGCAGACAGACAGGCGGCCGATCTAACTATGGCTACACCTTC.

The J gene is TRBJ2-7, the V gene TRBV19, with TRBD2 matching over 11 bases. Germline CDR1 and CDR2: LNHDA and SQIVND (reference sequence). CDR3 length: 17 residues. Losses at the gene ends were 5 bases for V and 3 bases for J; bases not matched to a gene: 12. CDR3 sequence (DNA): TGTGCCAGTAGTCCCCCAGCCGGGACTAGCGGTGACTACGAGCAGTACTTC. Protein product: CASSPPAGTSGDYEQYF.

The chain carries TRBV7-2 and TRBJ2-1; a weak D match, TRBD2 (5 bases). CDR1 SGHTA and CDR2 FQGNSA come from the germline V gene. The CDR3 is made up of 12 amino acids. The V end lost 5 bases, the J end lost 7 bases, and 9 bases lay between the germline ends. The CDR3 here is CASSTRVNEQFF. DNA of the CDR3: TGTGCCAGCAGCACGAGGGTGAATGAGCAGTTCTTC.

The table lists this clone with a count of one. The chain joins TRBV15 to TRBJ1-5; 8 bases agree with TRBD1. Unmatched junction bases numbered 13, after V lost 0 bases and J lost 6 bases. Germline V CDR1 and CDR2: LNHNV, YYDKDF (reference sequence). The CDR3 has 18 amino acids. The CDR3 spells CATSRDLGGRGHAQPQHF. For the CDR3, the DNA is TGTGCCACCAGCAGAGATCTGGGGGGCAGGGGGCATGCTCAGCCCCAGCATTTT.

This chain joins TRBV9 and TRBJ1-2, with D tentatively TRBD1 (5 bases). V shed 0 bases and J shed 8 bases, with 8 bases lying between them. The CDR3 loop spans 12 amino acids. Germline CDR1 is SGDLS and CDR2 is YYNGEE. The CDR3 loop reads CASSVVGRGYTF. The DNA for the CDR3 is TGTGCCAGCAGCGTAGTGGGGCGCGGCTACACCTTC. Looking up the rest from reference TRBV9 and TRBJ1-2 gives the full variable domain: DSGVTQTPKHLITATGQRVTLRCSPRSGDLSVYWYQQSLDQGLQFLIQYYNGEERAKGNILERFSAQQFPDLHSELNLSSLELGDSALYFCASSVVGRGYTFGSGTRLTVV.